Here is one T cell receptor beta chain with its context. The sample originates from a study of blood T cell repertoires in COVID-19. Whole-study context: Samples representing acute and convalescent COVID-19 were sourced from the United States, Italy and Spain. Sample material is recorded as cDNA or gDNA derived from T cells, B-cell-depleted T cells, or PBMCs.

The data were produced by immunoSEQ multiplex PCR, yet TCRdb's version contains in-frame clones alone and is incomplete. The table includes about 160,000 clones, just under 90% detected once. The germline gives CDR1 MNHNY, CDR2 SVGAGI (reference sequence). The V and J ends lost 6 bases and 5 bases, in that order; junction bases with no gene match: 4. The CDR3 has 14 amino acids. This chain connects TRBV6-6 to TRBJ1-5; 10 bases line up with TRBD1. What was sequenced was peripheral blood. The source of this sequence is a woman between 65 and 79 years old with COVID-19, enrolled during active disease. The CDR3 region is CASRGQGQDQPQHF. CDR3 DNA: TGTGCCAGCAGGGGACAGGGGCAGGATCAGCCCCAGCATTTT.